The clone carrying this T cell receptor beta chain turned up a few times. These data come from a study of shared clonotypes between healthy human individuals. In the study overall: Donors, aged 18 to 49, were a couple of women and three men.

The data were produced by immunoSEQ multiplex PCR, yet TCRdb's version contains in-frame clones alone and is incomplete. The repertoire consists of hundreds of thousands of clones, with 60% to 75% occurring once and the leading ten covering 1.5% to 2%. Everyone who donated was a Caucasian adult who lived in Nashville, Tennessee. This CDR3 has 13 amino acids. Germline V CDR1 and CDR2: MDHEN, SYDVKM. Trimming cost V 10 bases and J 10 bases, with 20 bases left between them. The sequencing input was memory CD4+ T cells sorted from blood. The subset: CD45RA-negative fraction. The genes are TRBV28 and TRBJ2-1; possible D gene TRBD2, 6 bases. This receptor was taken from a woman aged 25 to 39 in good health. Here the CDR3 DNA reads TGTGCCACCCAGTTCGCCCGTGGGGGGGAGCAGTTCTTC. This encodes CATQFARGGEQFF.